This entry features one TCR beta chain sequence. These data come from a study of sequential checkpoint blockade in melanoma. Background on the study: Arm A got nivolumab then ipilimumab; arm B the reverse, 1:1. Both treatment sequences were followed by maintenance nivolumab.

Sequencing was performed with immunoSEQ multiplex PCR; in TCRdb, only in-frame clones are kept and a portion is missing. The sample shows 1,300 or so clones, about 65% of them seen only once. Treatment defined: randomized to nivolumab then ipilimumab (arm A) or the reverse (arm B). None of the patients previously received DNA-damaging chemotherapy. Sorted cells were live CD3+CD8+, lacking CD19 and CD56, from PBMCs. Here the sequenced sample was CD8+ T cells sorted from blood (inferred from file names), taken from a patient given nivolumab and ipilimumab in sequence. The source is a human donor with melanoma.

In nucleotides, the CDR3 is TGTGCCAGCAGCTTAGCTGACGGGAATACTGAAGCTTTCTTT. It codes for CASSLADGNTEAFF. This chain joins TRBV7-6 and TRBJ1-1; D remains ambiguous. The germline V gene encodes CDR1 SGHVS and CDR2 FNYEAQ. The ends were cut back, 0 bases at V and 5 bases at J, with 10 bases in the middle. The CDR3 totals 14 residues.